This TCR beta chain comes out of a study of cytomegalovirus exposure and HLA in healthy donors. PCR employed 60 Vbeta and 13 Jbeta primers. Profiling relied on immunoSEQ multiplex PCR, and the TCRdb table lists in-frame clones only, not all of them. The data hold approximately 170,000 clones, with roughly three quarters observed a single time. Germline loops: CDR1 SGHNT, CDR2 YYREEE (reference sequence). There are 17 residues in the CDR3. Trimming at V came to 0 bases and at J to 8 bases, leaving 14 bases not matched to a gene. Sequenced: PBMCs. The V gene is TRBV5-4, the J gene TRBJ1-2, with 9 nucleotides matching TRBD1. This clonotype originated in a woman between 45 and 65 years old in good health and CMV-seronegative. In DNA, the CDR3 is TGTGCCAGCAGCTTGGGGGTTTGGAACAGGGGGCATCGAGGCTACACCTTC. Its protein is CASSLGVWNRGHRGYTF.